This TCR beta chain was identified in a study of shared clonotypes between healthy human individuals. Germline assignment: CDR1 LNHNV and CDR2 YYDKDF (reference sequence). The CDR3 sequence is 15 residues long. V lost 2 bases and J lost 6, with 14 bases in between. Terminally differentiated effector memory CD45RA+ cells were excluded by CCR7 positive selection of CD45RO-negative cells. Investigators spread the genomic DNA of each subset evenly over several immunoSEQ plates. The assay was immunoSEQ multiplex PCR, and TCRdb's table has in-frame clones only and misses some. The sample shows about 800,000 clones, about 97% of them seen only once. A word on this clone: The target antigen is unknown.

General study findings and limits: Blood was the sole source, and tissue repertoires probably differ. Among non-shared clonotypes, generation probabilities were lower than among those shared by all four donors.

The source material was naive CD8+ T cells sorted from blood. The source is a man aged 30 to 39 in good health. V and J are TRBV15 and TRBJ2-1; D call uncertain. Written as DNA, the CDR3 is TGTGCCACCAGCAGACCCTTCGACCGTAGCAATGAGCAGTTCTTC. The encoded protein is CATSRPFDRSNEQFF.